The rows below give T cell receptor beta chains drawn from one sample of a study of spatial heterogeneity in lung cancer. TCRdb recomputed calls from the 5' RACE reads with MiXCR, one row per CDR3 protein. The table lists about 52,000 distinct CDR3 sequences, less than 9% of them singletons. Material: PBMCs, obtained at follow-up. Receptors were obtained from a female donor with early-stage non-small cell lung cancer. The CDR3 runs from the conserved cysteine through the conserved F or W. Each record gives: D gene, clone size, J gene, V gene, CDR3 DNA, CDR3 protein. D genes are given only for firm matches. A clone size is listed for some rows: how often the clone was seen (once, few, many), or a class if it is expanded.

- | many | TRBJ1-2 | TRBV29-1 | TGCAGCGCCTGGACAGCCCGGCTTGGCTACACCTTC | CSAWTARLGYTF
- | - | TRBJ1-1 | TRBV20-1 | TGCAGTGCTAGTCGCCAGAGGAACACTGAAGCTTTCTTT | CSASRQRNTEAFF
- | - | TRBJ1-6 | TRBV7-2 | TGTGCCAGCAGCTTGAGTTACAATTCACCCCTCCACTTT | CASSLSYNSPLHF
- | many | TRBJ1-1 | TRBV5-1 | TGCGCCAGCAGCTTGGGAGGGGTGGAGAACACTGAAGCTTTCTTT | CASSLGGVENTEAFF
- | - | TRBJ1-1 | TRBV3-1 | TGTGCCAGCAGCCGTAGGTCGGGGTCGGGGTCCACTGAAGCTTTCTTT | CASSRRSGSGSTEAFF
TRBD1 | many | TRBJ2-2 | TRBV7-2 | TGTGCCAGCAGCCGACAGGGGGGATGGAACACCGGGGAGCTGTTTTTT | CASSRQGGWNTGELFF
- | many | TRBJ2-1 | TRBV12-3/TRBV12-4 | TGTGCCAGCAGACCTGACTACAATGAGCAGTTCTTC | CASRPDYNEQFF
- | many | TRBJ2-1 | TRBV20-1 | TGCAGTGCTACCTCCGGATCTCCTTACAATGAGCAGTTCTTC | CSATSGSPYNEQFF
- | few | TRBJ2-1 | TRBV6-2/TRBV6-3 | TGTGCCAGCAGTGGGGGTTTGGGGGGATCTTCCCCCTCTATCTCCTACAATGAGCAGTTCTTC | CASSGGLGGSSPSISYNEQFF
- | few | TRBJ1-1 | TRBV11-2 | TGTGCCAGCAGCTTATCCCAAGCCAGCACTGAAGCTTTCTTT | CASSLSQASTEAFF
TRBD2 | many | TRBJ2-7 | TRBV12-3/TRBV12-4 | TGTGCCAGCAGAACTAGCGGGGGAGTCCCGGAGGAGCAGTACTTC | CASRTSGGVPEEQYF
- | many | TRBJ1-6 | TRBV7-2 | TGTGCCAGCACCCTTGGTAGCTCCTATAATTCACCCCTCCACTTT | CASTLGSSYNSPLHF
- | many | TRBJ2-1 | TRBV28 | TGTGCCAGCAGTTTCCTGGTGCATGAGCAGTTCTTC | CASSFLVHEQFF
TRBD1 | many | TRBJ1-2 | TRBV5-4 | TGTGCCAGCAGTTGGACAGGGTCAGTCGAGGGCTACACCTTC | CASSWTGSVEGYTF
- | few | TRBJ1-1 | TRBV4-3 | TGCGCCAGCAGTCTCCAGAGGGGGGCGAACACTGAAGCTTTCTTT | CASSLQRGANTEAFF
TRBD1 | many | TRBJ1-5 | TRBV20-1 | TGCAGTGCTAGAGATCGTAGGACAGGGGTTGGCCAGCCCCAGCATTTT | CSARDRRTGVGQPQHF
TRBD2 | many | TRBJ2-5 | TRBV7-2 | TGTGCCAGCACCCGAAGACTAGCGGCTATCCAAGAGACCCAGTACTTC | CASTRRLAAIQETQYF
- | - | TRBJ1-2 | TRBV20-1 | TGCAGTGCTAGAGACAGGTTCTATGGCTACACCTTC | CSARDRFYGYTF
TRBD1 | few | TRBJ2-3 | TRBV27 | TGTGCCAGCAGGGATAGACAGGGGGCTACAGATACGCAGTATTTT | CASRDRQGATDTQYF
TRBD1 | many | TRBJ2-7 | TRBV4-1 | TGCGCCACCCAGGGGGCGGACCGCCAGCAGTACTTC | CATQGADRQQYF
TRBD1 | few | TRBJ2-5 | TRBV11-2 | TGTGCCAGCAGCTTCGCAGGGGGCCGGGAGACCCAGTACTTC | CASSFAGGRETQYF
- | many | TRBJ2-5 | TRBV5-1 | TGCGCCAGCTCCTGGGGGGCAGGGGAAGAGACCCAGTACTTC | CASSWGAGEETQYF
- | few | TRBJ1-1 | TRBV6-5 | TGTGCCAGCAGTTATCGCGGATCTGAAGCTTTCTTT | CASSYRGSEAFF
TRBD2 | many | TRBJ2-1 | TRBV5-1 | TGCGCCAGCAGCCTACGACCGGGAGGCCTGGGTGAGCAGTTCTTC | CASSLRPGGLGEQFF
- | - | TRBJ2-6 | TRBV18 | TGTGCCAGCTCACCCCGACAGGTCGAGACCTCTGGGGCCAACGTCCTGACTTTC | CASSPRQVETSGANVLTF
- | - | TRBJ1-5 | TRBV7-2 | TGTGCCAGCAGCCCGCAGGACGGAAGCGAGTATAGCAATCAGCCCCAGCATTTT | CASSPQDGSEYSNQPQHF
- | few | TRBJ2-3 | TRBV19 | TGTGCCAGTAGTCTGCAGGGTCGGGATACGCAGTATTTT | CASSLQGRDTQYF
- | many | TRBJ2-3 | TRBV11-2 | TGTGCCAGCAGCTTGACAGTGGACGGGGCTGGAACGCAGTATTTT | CASSLTVDGAGTQYF
TRBD2 | few | TRBJ2-5 | TRBV7-9 | TGTGCCAGCAGCCTGACTAGCGGGGGCCCCGAGACCCAGTACTTC | CASSLTSGGPETQYF
- | many | TRBJ2-5 | TRBV15 | TGTGCCACCAGCACGGGACAACAGACCCAGTACTTC | CATSTGQQTQYF
- | many | TRBJ2-5 | TRBV20-1 | TGCAGTGCTGGTGGATCGTACCAAGAGACCCAGTACTTC | CSAGGSYQETQYF
TRBD1 | - | TRBJ1-2 | TRBV11-2 | TGTGCCAGCAGCTTTGCCGGGACAGGTCGTTATGGCTACACCTTC | CASSFAGTGRYGYTF
TRBD2 | many | TRBJ2-1 | TRBV10-1 | TGCGCCAGCAGTGAGGAATCCCCAGGGACTAGCGGGTACAATGAGCAGTTCTTC | CASSEESPGTSGYNEQFF
- | few | TRBJ1-5 | TRBV29-1 | TGCAGCGTTGGCACCTCCAATCAGCCCCAGCATTTT | CSVGTSNQPQHF
- | few | TRBJ1-5 | TRBV20-1 | TGCAGTGCTAGAGGCCCGAATAGCAATCAGCCCCAGCATTTT | CSARGPNSNQPQHF
- | few | TRBJ2-7 | TRBV20-1 | TGCGCGTGGGACTCCCCTTCAGTCGGGTCCTACGAGCAGTACTTC | CAWDSPSVGSYEQYF
- | - | TRBJ2-3 | TRBV6-5 | TGTGCCAGCAGTTACTCTAAGGAAAAGGGTACGCAGTATTTT | CASSYSKEKGTQYF
TRBD1 | many | TRBJ2-5 | TRBV6-1 | TGTGCCAGCATCCAGGGTGGGGCAGGGGGACGGCAAGAGACCCAGTACTTC | CASIQGGAGGRQETQYF
TRBD1 | many | TRBJ2-7 | TRBV20-1 | TGCAGTGCCGGGGGGATCCGGGACAGGGGGCGCGAGCAGTACTTC | CSAGGIRDRGREQYF
- | few | TRBJ2-7 | TRBV2 | TGTGCCAGCAGTCGCGGGGCCCCCTACGAGCAGTACTTC | CASSRGAPYEQYF
TRBD1 | many | TRBJ1-2 | TRBV6-5 | TGTGCCAGCAGTACGTCTACAGGGGCCTATGGCTACACCTTC | CASSTSTGAYGYTF
- | - | TRBJ1-5 | TRBV29-1 | TGCAGCGTTTCCGGGACATGGAAGGGGCCCCAGCATTTT | CSVSGTWKGPQHF